These T cell receptor beta chains were read from a single sample in a study of blood T cell repertoires in COVID-19. TCRdb's table, derived via immunoSEQ multiplex PCR, lists solely in-frame clones and lacks some. The sample carries fewer than 250,000 clones, 83% recorded once. Sequencing used PBMCs or T cells enriched from blood (not recorded which). These receptors were taken from a woman between 40 and 55 years old who had been exposed to COVID-19. Both conserved end residues are part of each CDR3. D genes are given only for firm matches. Size values are once, few and many counts, or a class for expanded clones, and some rows have none.

V: TRBV7-2
size: -
J: TRBJ1-3
D: -
DNA: TGTGCCAGCAGCTTAGTGTCAGCTGGAAACACCATATATTTT
CDR3: CASSLVSAGNTIYF

V: TRBV28
size: -
J: TRBJ2-1
D: -
DNA: TGTGCCAGCAGTTCGACAGTACAGAGCTCCTACAATGAGCAGTTCTTC
CDR3: CASSSTVQSSYNEQFF

V: TRBV13
size: -
J: TRBJ1-6
D: TRBD1
DNA: TGTGCCAGCAGCTCCCGACAGGGAGGTATCGGGTATAATTCACCCCTCCACTTT
CDR3: CASSSRQGGIGYNSPLHF

V: TRBV3-1/TRBV3-2
size: -
J: TRBJ2-2
D: TRBD2
DNA: TGTGCCAGCAGCAGCCGACTAGCGATCACCGGGGAGCTGTTTTTT
CDR3: CASSSRLAITGELFF

V: TRBV5-1
size: few
J: TRBJ1-5
D: TRBD1
DNA: TGCGCCAGCAGCCTCACCGGGACAGGGGGCAATCAGCCCCAGCATTTT
CDR3: CASSLTGTGGNQPQHF

V: TRBV12-3/TRBV12-4
size: few
J: TRBJ2-1
D: TRBD1
DNA: TGTGCCAGCAGGGAGACAGGGTTGAATGAGCAGTTCTTC
CDR3: CASRETGLNEQFF

V: TRBV28
size: -
J: TRBJ1-6
D: TRBD1
DNA: TGTGCCAGCCACCCAGGGGGCGAGTATTCACCCCTCCACTTT
CDR3: CASHPGGEYSPLHF

V: TRBV6-5
size: -
J: TRBJ1-2
D: -
DNA: TGTGCCAGCAGCCCCGGGAGGTCCGGCAACTATGGCTACACCTTC
CDR3: CASSPGRSGNYGYTF

V: TRBV27
size: -
J: TRBJ1-1
D: -
DNA: TGTGCCAGCAGTCTCTACAGCCCCATGAACACTGAAGCTTTCTTT
CDR3: CASSLYSPMNTEAFF

V: TRBV27
size: -
J: TRBJ2-3
D: -
DNA: TGTGCCAGCACCAACACAGATACGCAGTATTTT
CDR3: CASTNTDTQYF

V: TRBV10-3
size: -
J: TRBJ1-2
D: -
DNA: TGTGCCACCCTCTCCGGGACTAGCTATGGCTACACCTTC
CDR3: CATLSGTSYGYTF

V: TRBV6-5
size: -
J: TRBJ1-2
D: TRBD1
DNA: TGTGCCAGCAGTCGACAGGGGATTGGCTTAGGCGGCTACACCTTC
CDR3: CASSRQGIGLGGYTF

V: TRBV30
size: -
J: TRBJ1-5
D: TRBD1
DNA: TGTGCCTGGAACGTAGGGGGCGCGGGTCAGCCCCAGCATTTT
CDR3: CAWNVGGAGQPQHF

V: TRBV12-5
size: -
J: TRBJ1-1
D: -
DNA: TGTGCTAGTGGTTTGGGCCGGAGGGCTTTCTTT
CDR3: CASGLGRRAFF

V: TRBV9
size: few
J: TRBJ1-5
D: TRBD1
DNA: TGTGCCAGCAGCGTAAGGACAGGGGTTGGTGGCAATCAGCCCCAGCATTTT
CDR3: CASSVRTGVGGNQPQHF

V: TRBV5-1
size: once
J: TRBJ1-2
D: -
DNA: TGCGCCAGCAGCTTGGAAACTAGGGGGGGTGGCTATGGCTACACCTTC
CDR3: CASSLETRGGGYGYTF

V: TRBV19
size: -
J: TRBJ1-3
D: -
DNA: TGTGCCAGTAGTATAGATCCGACAGCGACCATATATTTT
CDR3: CASSIDPTATIYF

V: TRBV5-1
size: -
J: TRBJ1-4
D: -
DNA: TGCGCCAGCAGCTTGTATCGGCAGGATAATGAAAAACTGTTTTTT
CDR3: CASSLYRQDNEKLFF

V: TRBV3-1/TRBV3-2
size: -
J: TRBJ1-2
D: -
DNA: TGTGCCAGCAGCCAAGATAGGCCAGGGCAAGGCTACACCTTC
CDR3: CASSQDRPGQGYTF

V: TRBV6-4
size: -
J: TRBJ1-5
D: TRBD1
DNA: TGTGCCAGCAGTGACTCGACAGGGAGTCAGCCCCAGCATTTT
CDR3: CASSDSTGSQPQHF

V: TRBV11-2
size: -
J: TRBJ1-1
D: TRBD1
DNA: TGTGCCAGCAGCTACGGGGACAGGCGGAACACTGAAGCTTTCTTT
CDR3: CASSYGDRRNTEAFF

V: TRBV7-3
size: -
J: TRBJ2-2
D: -
DNA: TGTGCCAGCAGCTTAAGGAGCCTCAACACCGGGGAGCTGTTTTTT
CDR3: CASSLRSLNTGELFF

V: TRBV5-4
size: -
J: TRBJ2-7
D: TRBD2
DNA: TGTGCCAGCAGCCCGACTAGCGGGGGGGGCGAGTACTTC
CDR3: CASSPTSGGGEYF

V: TRBV6-2/TRBV6-3
size: -
J: TRBJ2-1
D: -
DNA: TGTGCCAGCAGTTACCGCCCATCTGGAGAGGAGCAGTTCTTC
CDR3: CASSYRPSGEEQFF

V: TRBV2
size: -
J: TRBJ1-2
D: -
DNA: TGTGCCAGCAGTGATGAGAGAGGGGGCTATGGCTACACCTTC
CDR3: CASSDERGGYGYTF

V: TRBV6-5
size: -
J: TRBJ1-5
D: -
DNA: TGTGCCAGCAGACTTGACAGAAGCAATCAGCCCCAGCATTTT
CDR3: CASRLDRSNQPQHF

V: TRBV4-2
size: -
J: TRBJ2-1
D: TRBD2
DNA: TGTGCCAGCAGCCAAGAGGTTGTAGGACTAGCGGGGGCAGTTAATGAGCAGTTCTTC
CDR3: CASSQEVVGLAGAVNEQFF

V: TRBV27
size: -
J: TRBJ2-7
D: -
DNA: TGTGCCAGCAGGGGCTCTCGCTACGAGCAGTACTTC
CDR3: CASRGSRYEQYF

V: TRBV11-2
size: -
J: TRBJ1-5
D: -
DNA: TGTGCCAGCAGCTTAAACGGAGGGGATCAGCCCCAGCATTTT
CDR3: CASSLNGGDQPQHF

V: TRBV5-6
size: -
J: TRBJ1-1
D: -
DNA: TGTGCCAGCGGTAGACGATCGGAGCGGAACACTGAAGCTTTCTTT
CDR3: CASGRRSERNTEAFF

V: TRBV28
size: -
J: TRBJ2-7
D: -
DNA: TGTGCCAGCATCGAGGTGGACAGCGGCCGCGAGCAGTACTTC
CDR3: CASIEVDSGREQYF

V: TRBV19
size: -
J: TRBJ1-4
D: TRBD1
DNA: TGTGCCAGTTCCTCAGAGACAGGGGATCCTCGATACGGGAAACTGTTTTTT
CDR3: CASSSETGDPRYGKLFF

V: TRBV6-5
size: -
J: TRBJ1-5
D: -
DNA: TGTGCCAGCAGGCCAGGGAATCGCAATCAGCCCCAGCATTTT
CDR3: CASRPGNRNQPQHF

V: TRBV12-3/TRBV12-4
size: once
J: TRBJ2-2
D: -
DNA: TGTGCCAGCAGCCAGGGTGGGGCCGGGGAGCTGTTTTTT
CDR3: CASSQGGAGELFF

V: TRBV5-1
size: few
J: TRBJ1-6
D: TRBD1
DNA: TGCGCCAGCAGCTTGCAGGGGGCGTTTAATTCGGGATGGAATTCACCCCTCCACTTT
CDR3: CASSLQGAFNSGWNSPLHF

V: TRBV20-1
size: -
J: TRBJ1-1
D: -
DNA: TGCAGTGCTAGTGGGAGGGTGAACACTGAAGCTTTCTTT
CDR3: CSASGRVNTEAFF

V: TRBV7-3
size: -
J: TRBJ2-2
D: -
DNA: TGTGCCAGCAGCTTAAGCCAGGGTTCCGGGGAGCTGTTTTTT
CDR3: CASSLSQGSGELFF

V: TRBV28
size: -
J: TRBJ1-5
D: -
DNA: TGTGCCAGCAGCCCCGTCGAAGTAGCCCAGCATTTT
CDR3: CASSPVEVAQHF

V: TRBV30
size: -
J: TRBJ1-1
D: TRBD1
DNA: TGTGCCTGGAGTGTACGGGACAGTCCTCGATGGAACACTGAAGCTTTCTTT
CDR3: CAWSVRDSPRWNTEAFF

V: TRBV9
size: -
J: TRBJ1-1
D: TRBD1
DNA: TGTGCCAGCAGCGGAGACCGACAGGGTGACACTGAAGCTTTCTTT
CDR3: CASSGDRQGDTEAFF

V: TRBV19
size: -
J: TRBJ2-1
D: -
DNA: TGTGCCACCCCTGACAGGTTTGTTGAGCAGTTCTTC
CDR3: CATPDRFVEQFF

V: TRBV9
size: -
J: TRBJ1-6
D: -
DNA: TGTGCCAGCAGCGTGGAGGTTCTTAATTCACCCCTCCACTTT
CDR3: CASSVEVLNSPLHF

V: TRBV7-3
size: -
J: TRBJ1-1
D: -
DNA: TGTGCCAGCAGCTCCCTCGGGGGTATCACTGAAGCTTTCTTT
CDR3: CASSSLGGITEAFF

V: TRBV18
size: once
J: TRBJ1-3
D: -
DNA: TGTGCCAGCTCACCACCGAGTGACACCTCTGGAAACACCATATATTTT
CDR3: CASSPPSDTSGNTIYF

V: TRBV6-2/TRBV6-3
size: -
J: TRBJ1-1
D: TRBD1
DNA: TGTGCCAGCAGTTACGTTAGGGGACAGGGCACTGAAGCTTTCTTT
CDR3: CASSYVRGQGTEAFF

V: TRBV19
size: -
J: TRBJ1-5
D: TRBD1
DNA: TGTGCCATCTCAACCCGACAGGGACTTAATCAGCCCCAGCATTTT
CDR3: CAISTRQGLNQPQHF

V: TRBV14
size: -
J: TRBJ2-1
D: TRBD1
DNA: TGTGCCAGCAGCCTGAGGACAGGGGGGGGACGCAATGAGCAGTTCTTC
CDR3: CASSLRTGGGRNEQFF

V: TRBV7-9
size: -
J: TRBJ1-6
D: -
DNA: TGTGCCCCCGGGGGTTCACCCCTCCACTTT
CDR3: CAPGGSPLHF

V: TRBV28
size: -
J: TRBJ2-5
D: TRBD1
DNA: TGTGCCAGCAGTTTATCACAGGGGAGCGAGACCCAGTACTTC
CDR3: CASSLSQGSETQYF

V: TRBV11-2
size: -
J: TRBJ1-4
D: -
DNA: TGTGCCAGCAGCTTAGGGGGCAGGGTAGATGAAAAACTGTTTTTT
CDR3: CASSLGGRVDEKLFF

V: TRBV9
size: -
J: TRBJ2-6
D: TRBD1
DNA: TGTGCCAGCAGCCGCGACAATGCAGGGGGATTGGGCGTCCTGACTTTC
CDR3: CASSRDNAGGLGVLTF

V: TRBV7-9
size: -
J: TRBJ1-3
D: -
DNA: TGTGCCAGCAGCATCGGGGGAGGGAACACCATATATTTT
CDR3: CASSIGGGNTIYF

V: TRBV11-1
size: -
J: TRBJ2-1
D: -
DNA: TGTGCCAGCAGCCGATCATGGGGGGACTCCTACAATGAGCAGTTCTTC
CDR3: CASSRSWGDSYNEQFF

V: TRBV4-2
size: -
J: TRBJ2-3
D: -
DNA: TGTGCCAGCAGCCAAGAGCGAGGACAGCCAGCAATTTCGCAGTATTTT
CDR3: CASSQERGQPAISQYF

V: TRBV5-1
size: -
J: TRBJ2-2
D: TRBD1
DNA: TGCGCCAGCAGCACTGGACAGGGGGTAACCGGGGAGCTGTTTTTT
CDR3: CASSTGQGVTGELFF